The clone carrying this TCR beta chain occurred once. The V end was cut by 2 bases, the J end by 5 bases, with 11 bases between. CDR1 SGHDT and CDR2 YYEEEE come from the germline V gene. The CDR3 extends over 13 amino acids. This sample stems from a study of control samples from healthy donors and cancer patients. Repertoires were generated with immunoSEQ multiplex PCR, while TCRdb's copy carries only in-frame clones and drops some. The table includes roughly 170,000 clones, about 93% detected once. The receptor's source is a man aged 18 to 35 in good health. Sequencing used blood. This sequence joins TRBV5-6 and TRBJ2-7; D possibly matches TRBD1 or TRBD2 (7 bases each). CDR3 in amino acids: CASSFQGGDEQYF. DNA of the CDR3: TGTGCCAGCAGCTTTCAGGGGGGGGACGAGCAGTACTTC.